The sequence of this T cell receptor (beta chain) was determined in a study of spatial heterogeneity in lung cancer. For the study at large: The count of detected beta-chain sequences consistently exceeded that of alpha-chain sequences.

TCRdb reprocessed the 5' RACE reads with MiXCR, giving one entry per CDR3 protein. The table has roughly 860 distinct CDR3 sequences, about 40% seen once. The CDR3 sequence is 13 residues long. CDR1 and CDR2 from the germline V gene are DFQATT and SNEGSKA (reference sequence). V dropped 3 bases and J dropped 2; count of bases not matched to a gene: 2. By share of the sample, this clonotype is large. This beta chain is an unintended read in a library built for alpha chains; its size means little. The time point: sample taken at primary tumor resection. Researchers sequenced whole RNA taken from tumor, nontumor lung or frozen PBMC without sorting.

The V call is TRBV20-1, the J call TRBJ2-7; 9 bases line up with TRBD1. This sequence originates from a male donor with early-stage non-small cell lung cancer. The sequences come from normal lung tissue next to the tumor, collected at surgery. CDR3 DNA: TGCAGTGCTAGGTGGACAGGGGCCTACGAGCAGTACTTC. Translated, it gives CSARWTGAYEQYF.